Reported below is one T cell receptor (beta chain). Its cognate antigen is unknown. Alongside a J-beta primer mix, a sample-barcoded 5' primer served in a second PCR lasting roughly 7 to 11 cycles. Via MiXCR, TCRdb re-called the 5' RACE reads, giving one row per CDR3 protein. Of over a million distinct CDR3 sequences in the sample, around two fifths were seen once. This entry belongs to a study of blood T cells in healthy people across ages. General observations from the study: Since the PBMCs were unsorted, naive and antigen-experienced cells could not be conclusively compared.

Germline loops: CDR1 LGHNT, CDR2 FRNRAP. V was clipped by 5 bases and J by 2 bases; unmatched bases: 8. The CDR3 consists of 16 residues. PBMCs, at least 6.5 million per sample, were isolated. Samples each yielded at least 5.5 micrograms of total RNA. This clonotype originated in a woman younger than 30 in good health. The chain has TRBV12-5 and TRBJ2-2, with TRBD2 matching 7 bases. Sequencing was carried out using blood. CDR3 protein: CASGRAGVANTGELFF. In DNA, the CDR3 is TGTGCTAGTGGTCGGGCGGGGGTGGCTAACACCGGGGAGCTGTTTTTT.